The T cell receptor beta chain described here comes from a study of regulatory T cells in long-lasting Graves disease. Study-level findings and limits: Patients with persistent disease shared some 2,500 public clonotypes, outpacing the approximately 870 shared by new patients. Persistent disease was associated with favored TRBV28 usage and with favored use of TRBJ1-2 and TRBJ2-5.

Between the trimmed V and J ends, which lost 3 bases and 8 bases, there was a span of 15 bases. In germline, CDR1 is KGHDR, CDR2 SFDVKD. This CDR3 has 14 residues. Time point denoted: newly diagnosed GD, antithyroid drugs for less than 3 months. Extracted RNA from PBMCs served as the source of the TCR library. The authors built TCR beta libraries using iRepertoire HTBI primers and Arm-PCR of CDR3 regions. Via MiXCR, TCRdb re-called the multiplex PCR reads, giving one row per CDR3 protein. The table has roughly 380,000 distinct CDR3 sequences, 15% to 20% seen once. This clonotype was counted many times. Antigen specificity is unknown. A further study also used this sample, focusing on T cells in Graves' hyperthyroidism and ophthalmopathy. That paper notes: Every diagnosis used clinical symptoms, serum thyroxine and TRAb, thyroid ultrasound and orbital computed tomography. A model built on 13 V-J features separated ophthalmopathy from stable hyperthyroidism.

The source is a man aged 35-49 years with Graves disease. The material was peripheral blood mononuclear cells (PBMCs), obtained at new diagnosis, from a patient treated with antithyroid drugs. V gene TRBV24-1 combines with J gene TRBJ1-2; D remains ambiguous. The CDR3 DNA is TGTGCCACCAGTGATGTCTGGAACGTCGGGGGCTACACCTTC. Translated: CATSDVWNVGGYTF.